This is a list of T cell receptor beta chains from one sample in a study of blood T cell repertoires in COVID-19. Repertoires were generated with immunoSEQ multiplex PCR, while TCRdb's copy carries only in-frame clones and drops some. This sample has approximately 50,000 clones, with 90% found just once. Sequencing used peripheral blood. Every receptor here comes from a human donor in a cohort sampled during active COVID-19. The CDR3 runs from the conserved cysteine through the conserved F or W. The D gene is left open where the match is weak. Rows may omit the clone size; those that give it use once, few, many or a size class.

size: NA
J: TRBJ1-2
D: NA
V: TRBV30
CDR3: CAWREDPADYGYTF
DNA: TGTGCCTGGAGGGAGGACCCAGCGGACTATGGCTACACCTTC

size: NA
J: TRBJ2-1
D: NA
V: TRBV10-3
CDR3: CAISGTYNEQFF
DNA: TGTGCCATCAGTGGTACTTACAATGAGCAGTTCTTC

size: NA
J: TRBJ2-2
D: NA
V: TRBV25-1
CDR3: CASSEGHANTGELFF
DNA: TGTGCCAGCAGTGAGGGACACGCGAACACCGGGGAGCTGTTTTTT

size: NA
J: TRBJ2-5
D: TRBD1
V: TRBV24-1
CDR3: CATSETQGDIQETQYF
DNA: TGTGCCACCAGTGAGACCCAGGGGGACATCCAAGAGACCCAGTACTTC

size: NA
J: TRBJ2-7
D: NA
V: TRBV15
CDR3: CATSRDLADEQYF
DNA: TGTGCCACCAGCAGAGATCTGGCCGACGAGCAGTACTTC

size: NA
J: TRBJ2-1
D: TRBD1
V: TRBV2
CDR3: CASSVRGWGQGSYSEQFF
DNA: TGTGCCAGCAGTGTTAGGGGCTGGGGACAGGGAAGTTATAGTGAGCAGTTCTTC

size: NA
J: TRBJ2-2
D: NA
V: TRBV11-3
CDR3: CASSPSSGITGTGELFF
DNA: TGTGCCAGCAGCCCGAGTAGCGGCATTACGGGGACCGGGGAGCTGTTTTTT

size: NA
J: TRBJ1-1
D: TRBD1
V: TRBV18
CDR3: CASSLQRTGSNTEAFF
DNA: TGTGCCAGCTCACTACAGCGGACAGGGAGCAACACTGAAGCTTTCTTT

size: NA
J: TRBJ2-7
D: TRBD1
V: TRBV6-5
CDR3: CASRLRDRDYEQYF
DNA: TGTGCCAGCAGACTCCGGGACAGGGACTACGAGCAGTACTTC

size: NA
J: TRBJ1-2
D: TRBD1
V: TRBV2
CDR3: CARTGTGDGYTF
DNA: TGTGCCAGGACCGGGACAGGTGATGGCTACACCTTC

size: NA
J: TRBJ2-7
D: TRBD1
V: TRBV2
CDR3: CASSDPPTGTYEQYF
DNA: TGTGCCAGCAGTGACCCCCCGACAGGGACCTACGAGCAGTACTTC

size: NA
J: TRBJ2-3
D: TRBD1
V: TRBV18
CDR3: CASSPPGQAKTDTQYF
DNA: TGTGCCAGCTCACCACCCGGACAGGCAAAAACAGATACGCAGTATTTT

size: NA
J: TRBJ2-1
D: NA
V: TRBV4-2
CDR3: CASGAREIAASYNEQFF
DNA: TGTGCCAGCGGAGCGAGGGAGATAGCGGCCTCCTACAATGAGCAGTTCTTC

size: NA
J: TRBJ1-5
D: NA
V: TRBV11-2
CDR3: CASSLTDDQPQHF
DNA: TGTGCCAGCAGCTTAACAGACGATCAGCCCCAGCATTTT

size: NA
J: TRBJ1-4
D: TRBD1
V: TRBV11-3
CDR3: CASSTRRQGFNEKLFF
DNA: TGTGCCAGCAGCACTCGAAGACAGGGGTTTAATGAAAAACTGTTTTTT

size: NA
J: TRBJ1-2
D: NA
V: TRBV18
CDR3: CASSPGTNYGYTF
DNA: TGTGCCAGCTCACCAGGGACAAACTATGGCTACACCTTC

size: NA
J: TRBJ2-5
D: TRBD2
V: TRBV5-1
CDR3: CASSFAGGLETQYF
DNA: TGCGCCAGCAGCTTTGCGGGAGGGTTAGAGACCCAGTACTTC

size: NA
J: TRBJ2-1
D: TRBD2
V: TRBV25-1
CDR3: CASSETPGLAGGENEQFF
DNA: TGTGCCAGCAGTGAGACCCCGGGACTAGCGGGAGGAGAAAATGAGCAGTTCTTC

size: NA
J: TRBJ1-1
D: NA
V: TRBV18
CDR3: CASSAMAPEAFF
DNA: TGTGCCAGCTCCGCCATGGCCCCTGAAGCTTTCTTT

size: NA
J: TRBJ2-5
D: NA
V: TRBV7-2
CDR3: CASSLLELKETQYF
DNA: TGTGCCAGCAGCTTACTCGAGCTGAAAGAGACCCAGTACTTC

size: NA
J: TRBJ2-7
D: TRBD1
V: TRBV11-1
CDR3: CASSPRTGQGAYEQYF
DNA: TGTGCCAGCAGCCCCCGTACGGGACAGGGGGCCTACGAGCAGTACTTC

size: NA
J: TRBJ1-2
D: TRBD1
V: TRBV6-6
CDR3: CASSYGQGVEGYTF
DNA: TGTGCCAGCAGTTACGGACAGGGGGTAGAGGGCTACACCTTC

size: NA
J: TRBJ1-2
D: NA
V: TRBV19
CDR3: CASSIVGDSNYGYTF
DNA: TGTGCCAGTAGTATAGTCGGGGATTCCAACTATGGCTACACCTTC

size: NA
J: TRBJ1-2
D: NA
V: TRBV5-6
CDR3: CASSFRQFTNYGYTF
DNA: TGTGCCAGCAGCTTCAGACAGTTCACTAACTATGGCTACACCTTC

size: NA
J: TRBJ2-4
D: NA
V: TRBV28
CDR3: CASSFTYGGAAKNIQYF
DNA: TGTGCCAGCAGTTTCACCTACGGCGGGGCAGCCAAAAACATTCAGTACTTC

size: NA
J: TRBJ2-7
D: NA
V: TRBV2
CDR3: CASSDLGQGDEQYF
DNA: TGTGCCAGCAGCGACCTCGGGCAGGGCGACGAGCAGTACTTC

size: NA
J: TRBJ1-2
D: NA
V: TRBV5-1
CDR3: CASSVRGGAGYGYTF
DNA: TGCGCCAGCAGCGTTAGGGGGGGCGCTGGCTATGGCTACACCTTC

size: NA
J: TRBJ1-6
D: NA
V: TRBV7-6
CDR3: CASSLGTDPNSPLHF
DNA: TGTGCCAGCAGCTTAGGGACAGACCCTAATTCACCCCTCCACTTT

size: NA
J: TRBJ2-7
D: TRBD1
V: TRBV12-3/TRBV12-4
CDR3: CASSRQGRNEQYF
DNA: TGTGCCAGCAGTCGACAGGGTAGAAACGAGCAGTACTTC

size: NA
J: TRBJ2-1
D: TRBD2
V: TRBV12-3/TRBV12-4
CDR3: CASGRREGDEQFF
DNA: TGTGCCAGCGGTAGGCGGGAGGGTGATGAGCAGTTCTTC

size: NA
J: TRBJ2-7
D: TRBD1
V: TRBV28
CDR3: CASKDAGGYEQYF
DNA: TGTGCCAGCAAGGACGCAGGGGGCTACGAGCAGTACTTC

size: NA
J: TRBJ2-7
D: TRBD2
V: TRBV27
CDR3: CASSGAGGASYEQYF
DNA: TGTGCCAGCAGTGGGGCCGGGGGGGCCTCCTACGAGCAGTACTTC

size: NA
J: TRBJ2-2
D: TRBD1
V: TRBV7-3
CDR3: CASSWTGANTGELFF
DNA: TGTGCCAGCAGCTGGACAGGGGCGAACACCGGGGAGCTGTTTTTT

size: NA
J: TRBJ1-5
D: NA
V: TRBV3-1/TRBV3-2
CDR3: CASSQAQGAAQPQHF
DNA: TGTGCCAGCAGCCAAGCACAGGGCGCAGCTCAGCCCCAGCATTTT

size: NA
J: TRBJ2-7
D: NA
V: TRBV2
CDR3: CASSVRRIYEQYF
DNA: TGTGCCAGCAGTGTTCGGCGGATATACGAGCAGTACTTC

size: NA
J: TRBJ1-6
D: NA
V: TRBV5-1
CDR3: CATNPGTGNSPLHF
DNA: TGCGCCACCAACCCCGGGACTGGTAATTCACCCCTCCACTTT

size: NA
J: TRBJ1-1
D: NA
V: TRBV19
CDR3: CASSIGHPNTEAFF
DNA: TGTGCCAGTAGTATTGGCCACCCGAACACTGAAGCTTTCTTT

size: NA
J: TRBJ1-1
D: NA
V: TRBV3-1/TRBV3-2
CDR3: CASGRTGDTEAFF
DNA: TGTGCCAGCGGCCGGACGGGGGACACTGAAGCTTTCTTT

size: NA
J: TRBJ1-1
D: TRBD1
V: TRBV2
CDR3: CASKAPTGAPLGTEAFF
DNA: TGTGCCAGCAAAGCACCAACAGGGGCTCCCCTGGGAACTGAAGCTTTCTTT

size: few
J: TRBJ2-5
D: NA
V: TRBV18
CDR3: CASSPFVGARDRETQYF
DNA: TGTGCCAGCTCACCATTCGTGGGGGCCAGGGATAGGGAGACCCAGTACTTC

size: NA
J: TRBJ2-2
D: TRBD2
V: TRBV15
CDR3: CATSRDPAGTGGELFF
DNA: TGTGCCACCAGCAGAGACCCAGCGGGGACCGGGGGGGAGCTGTTTTTT

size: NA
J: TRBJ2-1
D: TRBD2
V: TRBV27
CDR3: CASSPRATSGSSRGEQFF
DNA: TGTGCCAGCAGTCCAAGGGCGACTAGCGGGAGCTCTAGGGGTGAGCAGTTCTTC